This T cell receptor (beta chain) was retrieved from a study of CD8+CD57+ T cells in acquired aplastic anemia. V lost 4 bases to trimming and J lost 4 bases, with 17 bases between them. CDR3 size: 16 residues. CDR1 MNHEY and CDR2 SVGAGI come from the germline V gene. The sequenced patients had an expansion of CD8+CD57+ cells seen by flow cytometry. The template for TCR beta VDJ and CDR3 sequence profiling was genomic DNA. A single record per CDR3 protein comes from TCRdb applying MiXCR to the reads. The table shows about half a million distinct CDR3 sequences, with roughly a third occurring only once.

This clonotype was sampled from a human donor with aplastic anemia. This chain uses TRBV6-5 with TRBJ1-3, with a weak D call TRBD1 (5 bases). The sample consisted of sorted CD4+, CD8+, or CD8+CD57+ T cells (not recorded which) from PBMCs. In nucleotides, the CDR3 is TGTGCCAGCAGTTCCCCGGGGGGGGGAGGAGGAAACACCATATATTTT. It specifies CASSSPGGGGGNTIYF.